This TCR beta chain stems from a study of a mutant IDH1 vaccine in newly diagnosed glioma. Study details: Patients received vaccination from 4-6 weeks after radiotherapy alone, or with temozolomide cycles. Treated patients had a mean age of approximately 40 years and a sex split that was around 60% male and about 40% female.

As to this clone: Its cognate antigen is unknown.

Sequenced by immunoSEQ multiplex PCR; TCRdb stores in-frame clones only, minus some. Here the sample spans 45,000 to 60,000 clones, 88% being singletons. Stated time point: week 35, safety follow-up. Every vaccination contained 300 ug of the mutant IDH1 20-mer peptide and was paired with topical imiquimod. Study findings and constraints: Immune responses induced by the vaccine were seen in roughly 93% of patients, spanning multiple MHC alleles.

The CDR3 contains 12 residues. CDR1 GTSNPN and CDR2 SVGIG come from the germline V gene (reference sequence). The V and J ends lost 7 bases and 3 bases respectively, with 12 bases between them. The sequenced sample was PBMCs, obtained from a glioma patient whose treatment included an IDH1 peptide vaccine. V usage is TRBV30 and J usage is TRBJ1-2; TRBD1 is a possible D gene (5 bases). This TCR derives from a woman between 40 and 55 years old with glioma. In DNA, the CDR3 is TGTGCCTTCTCGCGGGGGGACTATGGCTACACCTTC. This translates into CAFSRGDYGYTF.